The text below deals with one T cell receptor beta chain. No antigen is known for it. Per-base quality was not reported, and no clone a single base away is much larger than it. The CDR3 sequence holds 20 residues, the cysteine and phenylalanine included. This entry keeps only the CDR3 DNA: 60 bases, framed from base 1. Cut back by 0 bases and 0 bases, the V and J ends lie 24 bases apart. This specimen belongs to a study of technical replicates of blood from a few donors (dated by TCRdb to 2016 to 2017). The protocol used for the library was the immunoSEQ multiplex PCR assay. Sourced from immuneACCESS, this table was stored by TCRdb with only in-frame sequences that have V and J called. A share of the clones is absent; for the studies checked, an unresolved V gene accounts for under half, and the remainder has no known explanation. The sample records about 83,000 clones, 85% to 95% of which are singletons. Around 0.24% of the sample lies in the top ten.

This clonotype originated in a human donor in good health. The source material was T cells isolated from PBMCs. The rearranged chain carries TRBV23-1 and TRBJ2-7; the D gene is possibly TRBD1, with 6 bases matching. TRBV23-1 is annotated as an ORF whose role is uncertain. The nucleotide sequence reads TGCGCCAGCAGTCAATCCTCTCCCCGCCCCGGGACACCGAGCTCCTACGAGCAGTACTTC. It translates to CASSQSSPRPGTPSSYEQYF.